Sequencing of this T cell receptor (beta chain) was carried out in a study of low-dose radiotherapy and immunotherapy resistance in tumors. The overall study: In Cohort 2, 1 Gy per fraction was delivered every two weeks, for a total of 13 Gy over 26 weeks. Study patients were administered oral aspirin at 300 mg daily for four cycles from cycle 1 day 1.

This clonotype came up many times. Time point given: before trial treatment. Primers used for first-strand cDNA, a TRAV- and TRBV-specific set, covered both alpha and beta chains. PCR amplification of the TCRs was performed with Phusion for 20 to 25 PCR cycles, and it relied on a constant-region primer together with a V-primer adapter. Each CDR3 protein gets one entry after TCRdb re-called the reads with MiXCR. The sample has about 89,000 distinct CDR3 sequences; 9.4% are singletons. Specimen: PBMCs, collected before treatment. The clonotype originates from a male donor with prostate cancer.

The chain's CDR3 is CASSSLGLAKTDTQYF. The CDR3 DNA sequence: TGTGCCAGCAGCTCACTTGGGCTAGCGAAGACAGATACGCAGTATTTT. The genes are TRBV7-2 and TRBJ2-3, with a weak D call TRBD2 (6 bases). CDR1 SGHTA and CDR2 FQGNSA come from the germline V gene. The V gene lost 4 bases and the J gene lost 3 bases, with 17 bases spanning the gap. This CDR3 spans 16 amino acids. Full variable domain (missing parts from reference TRBV7-2 and TRBJ2-3): GAGVSQSPSNKVTEKGKDVELRCDPISGHTALYWYRQSLGQGLEFLIYFQGNSAPDKSGLPSDRFSAERTGGSVSTLTIQRTQQEDSAVYLCASSSLGLAKTDTQYFGPGTRLTVL.